This entry lists 2 T cell receptor beta chains sequenced from one sample in a study of Graves' ophthalmopathy and Graves' hyperthyroidism. For repertoire sequencing, the TCR beta CDR3 regions were amplified from RNA transcripts. An opening RT-PCR round employed HTBI primers and preceded a second-round multiplex PCR. TCRdb re-called the multiplex PCR reads with MiXCR, one entry per CDR3 protein. The table lists about 620,000 distinct CDR3 sequences, roughly 20% of them singletons. What was sequenced was peripheral blood. These receptors were taken from a woman in her late teens or twenties with stable Graves' hyperthyroidism. Some clones in this sample may be carry-over from other donors' samples.

The gene calls are TRBV29-1 and TRBJ2-7; TRBD1 might be the D (6 bases). With 3 bases removed from V and 1 base from J, the gap between germline ends came to 13 bases. The CDR3 sequence is 14 residues long. Germline V gene sequence: CDR1 SQVTM, CDR2 ANQGSEA. The CDR3 loop reads CSVELQDRSYEQYF. CDR3 nucleotide sequence: TGCAGCGTTGAGCTCCAAGACAGGTCCTACGAGCAGTACTTC.

With respect to this clonotype: At one end the junction does not follow the germline gene, possibly because of a read error. CDR3 nucleotides: TGTGCCAGCATGCTACAGGGAAGCATTAAGTACTTC. This gives the protein CASMLQGSIKYF. The rearrangement uses TRBV2 and TRBJ2-4; a weak D match, TRBD1 (6 bases). Germline V gives CDR1 SNHLY, CDR2 FYNNEI. CDR3 length: 12 amino acids.